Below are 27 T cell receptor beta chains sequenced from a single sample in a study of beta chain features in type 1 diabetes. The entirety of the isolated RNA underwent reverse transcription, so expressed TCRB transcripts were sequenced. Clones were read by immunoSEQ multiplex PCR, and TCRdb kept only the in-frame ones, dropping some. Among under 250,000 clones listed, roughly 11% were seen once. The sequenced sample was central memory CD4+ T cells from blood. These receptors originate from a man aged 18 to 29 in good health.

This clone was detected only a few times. The CDR3 DNA reads as TGTGCCAGCAGCGCAAGGACTAGCGGGAGAGCAGATACGCAGTATTTT. Residues: CASSARTSGRADTQYF. The V call is TRBV5-4, the J call TRBJ2-3, with TRBD2 matching 13 bases. The ends lost 4 bases at V and 4 bases at J; junction bases unmatched: 6. The CDR3 spans 16 residues. Germline lookup yields CDR1 SGHNT and CDR2 YYREEE (reference sequence).

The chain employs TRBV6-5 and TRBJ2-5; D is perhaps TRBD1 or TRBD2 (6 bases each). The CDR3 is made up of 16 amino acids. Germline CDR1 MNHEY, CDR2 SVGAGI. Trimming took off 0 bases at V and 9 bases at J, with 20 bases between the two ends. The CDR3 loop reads CASSYSFGGRQWAQYF. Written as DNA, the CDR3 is TGTGCCAGCAGTTACTCGTTCGGGGGCCGGCAATGGGCCCAGTACTTC.

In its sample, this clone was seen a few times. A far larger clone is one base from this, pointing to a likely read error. The CDR3 DNA is TGTGCCAGCAGTGAAGAAGGGGCTCGGCAGTTCTTC. Its protein product is CASSEEGARQFF. The chain links TRBV2 to TRBJ2-1, with D maybe TRBD1 (5 bases). V was clipped by 1 base and J by 12 bases, with 10 bases between them. Germline values: CDR1 SNHLY, CDR2 FYNNEI. This CDR3 contains 12 residues.

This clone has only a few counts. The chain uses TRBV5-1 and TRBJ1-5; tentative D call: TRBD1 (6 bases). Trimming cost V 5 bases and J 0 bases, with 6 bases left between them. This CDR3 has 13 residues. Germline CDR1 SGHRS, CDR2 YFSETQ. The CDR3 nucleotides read TGCGCCAGCAGACAGGGTAGCAATCAGCCCCAGCATTTT. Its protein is CASRQGSNQPQHF.

The CDR3 loop is CSGGEDGYNEQFF. Written as DNA, the CDR3 is TGCAGCGGTGGGGAGGACGGCTACAATGAGCAGTTCTTC. The gene calls are TRBV29-1 and TRBJ2-1; D might be TRBD2 (6 bases). Germline loops: CDR1 SQVTM, CDR2 ANQGSEA. CDR3 length equals 13 residues. The V and J ends lost 7 bases and 3 bases respectively, with 13 bases between them.

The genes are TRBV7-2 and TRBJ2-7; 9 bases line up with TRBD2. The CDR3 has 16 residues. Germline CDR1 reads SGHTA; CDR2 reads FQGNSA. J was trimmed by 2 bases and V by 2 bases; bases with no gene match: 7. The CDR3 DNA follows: TGTGCCAGCAGCTTAAGGGGTAGCGGGAGCCCCTACGAGCAGTACTTC. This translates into CASSLRGSGSPYEQYF.

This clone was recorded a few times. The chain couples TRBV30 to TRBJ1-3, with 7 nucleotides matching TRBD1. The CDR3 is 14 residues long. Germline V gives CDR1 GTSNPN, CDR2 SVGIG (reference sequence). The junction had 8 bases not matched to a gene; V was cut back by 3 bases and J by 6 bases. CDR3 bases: TGTGCCTGGAGACCAGGGGGGGCTGAAAACACCATATATTTT. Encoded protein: CAWRPGGAENTIYF.

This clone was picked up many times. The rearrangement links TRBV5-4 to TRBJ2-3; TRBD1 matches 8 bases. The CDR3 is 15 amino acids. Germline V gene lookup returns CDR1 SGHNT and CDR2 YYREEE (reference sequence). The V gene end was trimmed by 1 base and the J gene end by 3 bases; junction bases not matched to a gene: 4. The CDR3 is CASSLQGAGTDTQYF. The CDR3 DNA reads TGTGCCAGCAGCTTGCAGGGGGCTGGGACAGATACGCAGTATTTT.

CDR3 coding DNA: TGTGCCACCAAGGGTACTGGGGCCAACGTCCTGACTTTC. This encodes CATKGTGANVLTF. The V and J genes are TRBV2 and TRBJ2-6; no firm D call. The CDR3 runs 13 residues. The germline V gene has CDR1 SNHLY and CDR2 FYNNEI. V dropped 10 bases and J dropped 2 bases, with 9 bases sitting between them. The full variable domain, with the rest looked up from reference TRBV2 and TRBJ2-6, is EPEVTQTPSHQVTQMGQEVILRCVPISNHLYFYWYRQILGQKVEFLVSFYNNEISEKSEIFDDQFSVERPDGSNFTLKIRSTKLEDSAMYFCATKGTGANVLTFGAGSRLTVL.

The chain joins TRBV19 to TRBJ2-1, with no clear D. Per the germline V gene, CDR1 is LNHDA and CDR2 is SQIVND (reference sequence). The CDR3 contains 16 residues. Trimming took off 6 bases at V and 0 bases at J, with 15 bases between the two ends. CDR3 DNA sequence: TGTGCCAGTAGGTCCAGGAAGCAGAGCTCCTACAATGAGCAGTTCTTC. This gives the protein CASRSRKQSSYNEQFF.

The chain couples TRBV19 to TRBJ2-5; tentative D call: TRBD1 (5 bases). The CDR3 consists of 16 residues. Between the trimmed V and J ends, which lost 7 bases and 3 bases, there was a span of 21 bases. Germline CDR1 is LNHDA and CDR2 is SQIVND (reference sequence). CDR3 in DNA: TGTGCCAGTACCCCCCGTCCAGGGTCCTACAAAGAGACCCAGTACTTC. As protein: CASTPRPGSYKETQYF.

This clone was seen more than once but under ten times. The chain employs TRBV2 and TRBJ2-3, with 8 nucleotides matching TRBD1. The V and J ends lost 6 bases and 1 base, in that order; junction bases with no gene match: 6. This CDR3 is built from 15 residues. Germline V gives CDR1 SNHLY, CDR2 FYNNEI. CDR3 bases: TGTGCCAGCAGATCCGCGGGACAGGGCACAGATACGCAGTATTTT. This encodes CASRSAGQGTDTQYF.

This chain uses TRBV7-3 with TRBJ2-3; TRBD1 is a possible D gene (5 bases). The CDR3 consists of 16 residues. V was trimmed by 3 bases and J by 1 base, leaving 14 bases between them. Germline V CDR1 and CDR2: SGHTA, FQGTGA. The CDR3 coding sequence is TGTGCCAGCAGCTTTGTTAGGGGCCAACGCACAGATACGCAGTATTTT. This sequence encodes CASSFVRGQRTDTQYF.

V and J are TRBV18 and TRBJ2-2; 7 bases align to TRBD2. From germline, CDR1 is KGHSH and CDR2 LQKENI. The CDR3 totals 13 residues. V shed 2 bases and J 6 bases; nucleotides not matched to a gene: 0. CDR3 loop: CASSPSGAGELFF. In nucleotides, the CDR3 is TGTGCCAGCTCACCAAGCGGGGCCGGGGAGCTGTTTTTT.

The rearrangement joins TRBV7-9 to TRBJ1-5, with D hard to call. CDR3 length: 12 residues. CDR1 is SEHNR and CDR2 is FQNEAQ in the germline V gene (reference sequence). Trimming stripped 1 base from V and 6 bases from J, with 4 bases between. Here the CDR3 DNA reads TGTGCCAGCAGCTTAGTGGCTCAGCCCCAGCATTTT. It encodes CASSLVAQPQHF. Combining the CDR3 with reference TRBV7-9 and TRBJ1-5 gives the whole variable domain DTGVSQNPRHKITKRGQNVTFRCDPISEHNRLYWYRQTLGQGPEFLTYFQNEAQLEKSRLLSDRFSAERPKGSFSTLEIQRTEQGDSAMYLCASSLVAQPQHFGDGTRLSIL.

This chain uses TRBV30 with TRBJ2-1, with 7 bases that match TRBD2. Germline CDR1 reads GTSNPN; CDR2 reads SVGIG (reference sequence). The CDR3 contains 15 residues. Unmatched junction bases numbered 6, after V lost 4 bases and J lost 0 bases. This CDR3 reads CAWTRASGSYNEQFF. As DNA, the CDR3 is TGTGCCTGGACCCGGGCTAGCGGCTCCTACAATGAGCAGTTCTTC.

Written as DNA, the CDR3 is TGTGCCAGCAGACATGCTAGCGGGGACAATGAGCAGTTCTTC. Amino acids: CASRHASGDNEQFF. The chain uses TRBV25-1 and TRBJ2-1, with 9 bases fitting TRBD2. V lost 6 bases and J lost 5; bases outside the gene matches: 5. Germline loops: CDR1 MGHDK, CDR2 SYGVNS. CDR3 length equals 14 residues. Complete variable domain (other parts from reference TRBV25-1 and TRBJ2-1): EADIYQTPRYLVIGTGKKITLECSQTMGHDKMYWYQQDPGMELHLIHYSYGVNSTEKGDLSSESTVSRIRTEHFPLTLESARPSHTSQYLCASRHASGDNEQFFGPGTRLTVL.

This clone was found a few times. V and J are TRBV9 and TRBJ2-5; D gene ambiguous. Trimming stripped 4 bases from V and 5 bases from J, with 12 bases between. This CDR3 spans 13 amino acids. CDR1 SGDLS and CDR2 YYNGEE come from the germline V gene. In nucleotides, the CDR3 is TGTGCCAGCAGCACTAAGGACGGGGAGACCCAGTACTTC. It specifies CASSTKDGETQYF.

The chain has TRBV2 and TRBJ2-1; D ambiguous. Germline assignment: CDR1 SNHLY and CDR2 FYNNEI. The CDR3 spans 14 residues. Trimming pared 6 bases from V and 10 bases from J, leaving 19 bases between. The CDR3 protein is CASRSFTTSSEQFF. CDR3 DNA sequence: TGTGCCAGCAGATCCTTCACGACCTCTTCAGAGCAGTTCTTC.

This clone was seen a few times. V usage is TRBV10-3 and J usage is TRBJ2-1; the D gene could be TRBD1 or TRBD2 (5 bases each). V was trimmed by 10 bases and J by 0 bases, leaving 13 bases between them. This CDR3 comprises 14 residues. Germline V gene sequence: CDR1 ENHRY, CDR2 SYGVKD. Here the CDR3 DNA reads TGTGCCACGGGGACGGGGAGCTCCTACAATGAGCAGTTCTTC. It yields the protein CATGTGSSYNEQFF.

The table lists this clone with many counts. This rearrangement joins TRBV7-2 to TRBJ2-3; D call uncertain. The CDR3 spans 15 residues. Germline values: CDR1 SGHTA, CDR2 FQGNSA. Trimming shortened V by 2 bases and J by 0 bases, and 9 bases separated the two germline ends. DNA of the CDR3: TGTGCCAGCAGCTTACGTTGGTCTAGCACAGATACGCAGTATTTT. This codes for CASSLRWSSTDTQYF.

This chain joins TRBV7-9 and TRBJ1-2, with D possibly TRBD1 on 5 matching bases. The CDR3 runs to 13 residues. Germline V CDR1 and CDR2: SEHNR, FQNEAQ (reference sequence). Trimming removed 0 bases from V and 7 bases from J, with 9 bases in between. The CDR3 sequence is CASSLATGGGYTF. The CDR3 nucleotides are TGTGCCAGCAGCTTAGCGACGGGGGGTGGCTACACCTTC.

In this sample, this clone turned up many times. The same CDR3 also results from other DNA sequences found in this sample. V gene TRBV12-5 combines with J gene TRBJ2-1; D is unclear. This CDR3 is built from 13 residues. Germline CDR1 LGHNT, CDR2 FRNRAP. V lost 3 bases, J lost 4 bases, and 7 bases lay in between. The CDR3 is CASGFSVYNEQFF. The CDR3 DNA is TGTGCTAGTGGTTTTTCGGTGTACAATGAGCAGTTCTTC. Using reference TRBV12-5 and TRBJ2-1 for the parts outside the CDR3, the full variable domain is DARVTQTPRHKVTEMGQEVTMRCQPILGHNTVFWYRQTMMQGLELLAYFRNRAPLDDSGMPKDRFSAEMPDATLATLKIQPSEPRDSAVYFCASGFSVYNEQFFGPGTRLTVL.

CDR3 DNA sequence: TGCGCCAGCAGCTTGGAGGCCAGCGGGAGAACCGGGGAGCTGTTTTTT. Translating gives CASSLEASGRTGELFF. The chain couples TRBV5-1 to TRBJ2-2; TRBD2 matches 8 bases. The CDR3 spans 16 residues. With 0 bases clipped from V and 5 bases from J, the junction kept 6 bases outside the gene matches. Looked up from germline, CDR1 is SGHRS and CDR2 is YFSETQ.

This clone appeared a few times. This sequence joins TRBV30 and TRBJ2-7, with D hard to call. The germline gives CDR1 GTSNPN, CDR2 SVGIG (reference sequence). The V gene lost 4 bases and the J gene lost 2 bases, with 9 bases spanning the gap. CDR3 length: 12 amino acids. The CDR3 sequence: CAWTKGAYEQYF. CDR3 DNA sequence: TGTGCCTGGACGAAGGGCGCCTACGAGCAGTACTTC.

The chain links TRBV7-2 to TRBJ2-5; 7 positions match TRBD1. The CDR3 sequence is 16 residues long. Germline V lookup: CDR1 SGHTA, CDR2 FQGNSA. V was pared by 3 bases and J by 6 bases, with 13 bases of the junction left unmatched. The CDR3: CASSLIGEGASKTQYF. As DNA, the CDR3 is TGTGCCAGCAGCTTGATTGGTGAGGGGGCGTCGAAGACCCAGTACTTC.

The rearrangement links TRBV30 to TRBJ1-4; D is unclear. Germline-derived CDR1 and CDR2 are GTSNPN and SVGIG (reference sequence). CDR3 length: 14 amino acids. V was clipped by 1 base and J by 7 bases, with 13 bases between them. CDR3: CAWSAQVDREKLFF. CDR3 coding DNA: TGTGCCTGGAGTGCCCAGGTTGATCGTGAAAAACTGTTTTTT.